The T cell receptor (beta chain) under discussion was sequenced for a study of vaccination and CD4 T cells after COVID-19. Study-level findings and limits: Data came from relatively few convalescent patients and lacked early post-infection timepoints. Median roughly 90% of reactive clones detected in convalescent patients emerged only post-vaccination.

Comments on this clonotype: Its antigen is still unknown.

The CDR3 contains 16 residues. Germline V CDR1 and CDR2: MNHNS, SASEGT. V trimming: 5 bases; J trimming: 2 bases; junction bases outside the gene matches: 12. Using its own MiXCR run on the PCR reads, TCRdb lists one record per CDR3 protein. The data hold about 20,000 distinct CDR3 sequences, with about 60% observed a single time. This chain uses TRBV6-1 with TRBJ2-7, with 7 nucleotides matching TRBD2. This clonotype was sampled from a human donor who had recovered from COVID-19. The sequenced sample was CD4+ T cells from blood, obtained before SARS-CoV-2 vaccination. CDR3 nucleotides: TGTGCCAGCAGTACCCGGACTAGAAGGATTCCCTACGAGCAGTACTTC. It is translated as CASSTRTRRIPYEQYF.